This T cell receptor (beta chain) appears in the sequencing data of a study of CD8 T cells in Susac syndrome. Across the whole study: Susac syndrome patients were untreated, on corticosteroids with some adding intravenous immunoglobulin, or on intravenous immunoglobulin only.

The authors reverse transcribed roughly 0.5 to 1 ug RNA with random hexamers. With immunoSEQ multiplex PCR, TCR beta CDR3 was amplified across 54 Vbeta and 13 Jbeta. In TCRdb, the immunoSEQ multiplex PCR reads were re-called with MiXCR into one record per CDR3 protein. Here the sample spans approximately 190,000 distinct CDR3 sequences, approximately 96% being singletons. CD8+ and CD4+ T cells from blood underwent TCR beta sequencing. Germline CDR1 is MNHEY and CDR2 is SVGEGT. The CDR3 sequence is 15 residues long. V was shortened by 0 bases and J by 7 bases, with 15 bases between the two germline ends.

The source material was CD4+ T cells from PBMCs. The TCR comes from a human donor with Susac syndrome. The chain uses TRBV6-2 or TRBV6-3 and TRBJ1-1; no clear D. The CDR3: CASSYSQAVFGEAFF. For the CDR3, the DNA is TGTGCCAGCAGTTACTCTCAGGCAGTTTTCGGTGAAGCTTTCTTT.